Listed below are T cell receptor beta chains from one sample, sequenced in a study of blood T cell repertoires in COVID-19. Measured with immunoSEQ multiplex PCR; TCRdb has only the in-frame clones, and not every one. Counted here are about 140,000 clones, approximately 80% occurring once; the ten biggest clones make up more than 3%. Material: PBMCs or T cells enriched from blood (not recorded which). All receptors derive from a man between 45 and 60 years old in a cohort exposed to, infected with or recovered from COVID-19 (not recorded which). Both conserved end residues are part of each CDR3. The order of the fields is V gene, clone size, J gene, D gene, CDR3 DNA, CDR3 protein. D genes are given only for firm matches. Clone size is stated in some rows and not others, as once, few, many or a class when expanded.

v_gene: TRBV6-5; abundance: few; j_gene: TRBJ1-5; d_gene: NA; CDR3nt: TGTGCCAGCAGTTACACATGGAATCAGCCCCAGCATTTT; CDR3aa: CASSYTWNQPQHF
v_gene: TRBV18; abundance: NA; j_gene: TRBJ2-2; d_gene: NA; CDR3nt: TGTGCCAGCTCAAACAGGGTTAACACCGGGGAGCTGTTTTTT; CDR3aa: CASSNRVNTGELFF
v_gene: TRBV18; abundance: NA; j_gene: TRBJ1-2; d_gene: NA; CDR3nt: TGTGCCAGCTCACGGGGGGAATTACCTCCTAACTATGGCTACACCTTC; CDR3aa: CASSRGELPPNYGYTF
v_gene: TRBV2; abundance: few; j_gene: TRBJ2-1; d_gene: NA; CDR3nt: TGTGCCAGCAGTGAAGGCGATGAGCAGTTCTTC; CDR3aa: CASSEGDEQFF
v_gene: TRBV3-1/TRBV3-2; abundance: NA; j_gene: TRBJ1-2; d_gene: TRBD1; CDR3nt: TGTGCCAGCAGCCAAGGATCCGGGACAGTCTATGGCTACACCTTC; CDR3aa: CASSQGSGTVYGYTF
v_gene: TRBV5-6; abundance: NA; j_gene: TRBJ2-7; d_gene: NA; CDR3nt: TGTGCCAGCAGCTTGAGGTTCGCAGGGGCACACGAGCAGTACTTC; CDR3aa: CASSLRFAGAHEQYF
v_gene: TRBV28; abundance: NA; j_gene: TRBJ2-2; d_gene: TRBD1; CDR3nt: TGTGCCACCGCCGGGACAGGGGTAACCGGGGAGCTGTTTTTT; CDR3aa: CATAGTGVTGELFF
v_gene: TRBV4-1; abundance: NA; j_gene: TRBJ1-1; d_gene: NA; CDR3nt: TGCGCCAGCAGCCCGCAGGGATCCATGAACACTGAAGCTTTCTTT; CDR3aa: CASSPQGSMNTEAFF
v_gene: TRBV5-5; abundance: NA; j_gene: TRBJ1-1; d_gene: TRBD1; CDR3nt: TGTGCCAGCAACCAGGACAGGGGGCCTACTGAAGCTTTCTTT; CDR3aa: CASNQDRGPTEAFF
v_gene: TRBV12-5; abundance: NA; j_gene: TRBJ2-1; d_gene: TRBD2; CDR3nt: TGTGCTAGTGGTACCCCCCCCCAGCGGGAGCTCAATGAGCAGTTCTTC; CDR3aa: CASGTPPQRELNEQFF